The 15 T cell receptor beta chains given below trace back to one sample, sequenced in a study of T cells expressing NK-cell markers. One entry per CDR3 protein, without DNA, is what TCRdb gives after re-calling the 5' RACE reads. The sample holds 150,000 or so distinct CDR3 sequences. The specimen sequenced was blood T cells: a sorted CD56 or NKG2C T cell subset, CD4+ or CD8+ T cells, or bulk PBMC T cells (not recorded which). The receptors derive from a woman aged 50 to 60 in good health.

The chain recombines TRBV5-1 with TRBJ2-2. The CDR3 runs 16 residues. CDR1 is SGHRS and CDR2 is YFSETQ in the germline V gene. CDR3 amino acids: CASSLAQLRNTGELFF.

This chain joins TRBV5-6 and TRBJ1-1. The CDR3 runs to 16 residues. Germline V gene data show CDR1 as SGHDT and CDR2 as YYEEEE. The CDR3 sequence: CASSLGGGVRDTEAFF.

This rearrangement joins TRBV30 to TRBJ1-1. The CDR3 extends over 14 amino acids. Germline CDR1 is GTSNPN and CDR2 is SVGIG (reference sequence). CDR3 sequence reads: CACWARAESTEAFF. Full variable domain (outside the CDR3, taken from reference TRBV30 and TRBJ1-1): SQTIHQWPATLVQPVGSPLSLECTVEGTSNPNLYWYRQAAGRGLQLLFYSVGIGQISSEVPQNLSASRPQDRQFILSSKKLLLSDSGFYLCACWARAESTEAFFGQGTRLTVV.

The J gene is TRBJ1-2, the V gene TRBV7-3; TCRdb names TRBD1, which stays unverified in the absence of DNA. CDR3 size: 14 residues. CDR1 is SGHTA, CDR2 FQGTGA, per germline. CDR3: CASSIGTGQSGYTF.

The J gene is TRBJ2-7, the V gene TRBV30. The CDR3 has 13 amino acids. The germline V gene has CDR1 GTSNPN and CDR2 SVGIG (reference sequence). The CDR3 region is CAWTSGRAYEQYF.

The chain is built from TRBV24-1 and TRBJ2-1; TCRdb's assignment of TRBD1 cannot be checked, as there is no DNA. The length of the CDR3 is 13 residues. From germline, CDR1 is KGHDR and CDR2 SFDVKD. Here the CDR3 reads CATKGSNYNEQFF.

V usage is TRBV4-2 and J usage is TRBJ2-7; absent DNA, TCRdb's TRBD2 call cannot be checked. In germline, CDR1 is LGHNA, CDR2 YNFKEQ. There are 15 residues in the CDR3. The chain's CDR3 is CASSPSGERIHEQYF.

The CDR3 sequence: CASSIAGTGIYGYTF. This sequence joins TRBV13 and TRBJ1-2; TCRdb outputs TRBD1, but without DNA this stays unchecked. Per germline, CDR1 PRHDT and CDR2 FYEKMQ (reference sequence). This CDR3 has 15 amino acids.

V is TRBV12-3 or TRBV12-4 and J is TRBJ2-4. CDR3 length: 11 amino acids. CDR3 amino acids: CASSFPGVQYF.

The rearrangement links TRBV3-1 to TRBJ1-3. The CDR3 loop spans 16 amino acids. Per the germline V gene, CDR1 is LGHDT and CDR2 is YNNKEL (reference sequence). Here the CDR3 reads CASSQDSVYSGNTIYF.

This chain uses TRBV9 with TRBJ2-5; TCRdb proposes TRBD1, but this gene call is untestable without DNA. The germline V gene has CDR1 SGDLS and CDR2 YYNGEE. This CDR3 comprises 15 residues. The CDR3 is CASSVGPLDEETQYF.

The chain joins TRBV5-4 to TRBJ1-4; TCRdb returns TRBD1, unconfirmable since there is no DNA. Germline assignment: CDR1 SGHNT and CDR2 YYREEE (reference sequence). The CDR3 totals 13 residues. The CDR3 protein is CASSPRGSEKLFF.

The V and J genes are TRBV7-9 and TRBJ2-2. Germline V CDR1 and CDR2: SEHNR, FQNEAQ (reference sequence). CDR3 length: 14 amino acids. The chain's CDR3 is CASSLSTNTGELFF.

This chain uses TRBV12-5 with TRBJ2-7; the D call of TRBD1 rests on TCRdb alone, since no DNA is present to check it. Germline CDR1 and CDR2: LGHNT and FRNRAP. The CDR3 has 19 residues. CDR3 protein: CASGFLSGSVVRDTLEQYF.

This chain joins TRBV7-9 and TRBJ2-2; absent DNA, TCRdb's TRBD2 call cannot be checked. This CDR3 contains 17 residues. In germline, CDR1 is SEHNR, CDR2 FQNEAQ (reference sequence). The CDR3 sequence: CASSLPPGTGTARELFF.